The sequence of this TCR beta chain was determined in a study of memory CD4+ T cells and cytomegalovirus serostatus. The study, taken as a whole, reports: Median bootstrapped AUC for CMV status was just over 0.94 originally, approximately 0.9 US-trained. Of under 200 reported CMV TCRbeta sequences, under 70 were found in memory CD4+ repertoires.

In regard to this clone: Its antigen is not identified.

Methods used by the authors: Out-of-frame sequences were removed, leaving 2 million or so distinct TCRbeta sequences. TCRdb keeps only in-frame clones here, not all; method: immunoSEQ multiplex PCR. The D gene and trimming were derived from the DNA, and the V and J assignments and clone size from that table. The table includes tens of thousands of clones, around 77% detected once. This CDR3 is 17 amino acids long. V was pared by 4 bases and J by 1 base, with 10 bases of the junction left unmatched. Per the germline V gene, CDR1 is MDHEN and CDR2 is SYDVKM. Single viable CD3+CD4+CD8-CD45RO+ cells were sorted as the memory CD4+ T cells.

Sequenced input: memory CD4+ T cells from blood. The sequence derives from an adult in good health and CMV-seronegative. The rearrangement links TRBV28 to TRBJ1-1, with 9 bases aligning to TRBD1. The CDR3 is CASSSILSTGGNTEAFF. Written as DNA, the CDR3 is TGTGCCAGCAGTTCAATCTTGTCGACAGGGGGGAACACTGAAGCTTTCTTT.